This TCR beta chain was sequenced for a study of blood T cells in healthy people across ages (dated by TCRdb to between 2014 and 2017). Context from the whole study: Template switching captured roughly one uniquely barcoded TCR beta cDNA molecule per two T cells in model experiments. Donors of different ages were randomly distributed across sequencing lanes to avoid experimental bias. Donors were grouped into four age groups: young (average approximately 15 years), middle-aged (roughly 37), aged (about 60) and long-lived (approximately 81). The study measured age-related changes in TCR beta repertoire diversity using deep sequencing normalized with unique cDNA molecular identifiers. Two additional independent replicas of 1 million unique cDNA reads from the same blood draw were analyzed for two donors (one aged 18 to 30 and one aged 80 or older).

V and J are truncated by 3 bases and 2 bases respectively, leaving an intervening sequence of 38 bases. CDR1 and CDR2 are drawn from the germline V gene: SGDLS, YYNGEE. Counted from cysteine to phenylalanine, this CDR3 has 23 amino acids. The kept DNA is CDR3 alone, 69 bases in frame from the first base. As concerns this clonotype: The antigen this receptor binds is unknown. Base qualities are not provided; no much larger clone lies one nucleotide away.

Libraries were prepared through 5' RACE. The instrument given in TCRdb is Illumina HiSeq 2500. A second PCR of roughly 6 to 11 cycles was run with a J-beta primer mix and a sample-barcoded 5' primer. A template-switch 5' adaptor carrying 12 random nucleotides introduced a unique molecular identifier onto each TCR beta cDNA molecule. Each sample yielded at least 2.5 million CDR3-containing paired-end reads. All of the RNA was converted into first-strand cDNA using the Mint cDNA synthesis kit, with a TRBC-specific oligonucleotide serving as the primer. Following uracil-DNA glycosylase treatment, all cDNA underwent a first 18-cycle PCR with the universal primers M1SS and BC2_uni_R. The paper's data handling went like this. Each sample was normalized by randomly selecting 1 million high-quality reads, each carrying a distinct molecular identifier. Reads sharing molecular identifiers were discarded rather than binned into consensus sequences. MiTCR, run with a Q25 quality threshold and the strictest error-elimination algorithm, handled CDR3 identification, clonotype clustering and error correction. A nonparametric unseen species model with Euler transformation was used to estimate a lower bound on total TCR beta diversity. TCRdb ran its own pipeline on the public reads, namely fastp trimming at Q25 and MiXCR clone calling, and kept in-frame beta chains. Identical CDR3 protein sequences are pooled into one entry, listed with their most common genes and DNA. These V and J calls rely on TCRdb rather than the paper's analysis. The sample data list roughly 1,500,000 distinct CDR3 sequences, and around 36% of these were observed just once. About 11% of the sample comes from the top ten.

General conclusions and limits of the study: Donor CMV infection status was unknown, potentially confounding age-related changes in expanded clonotypes. Observed TCR beta diversity per million T cells fell roughly linearly with age, and a significant reduction was already apparent by age roughly 41. Compared with the aged group, the long-lived group had more naive CD4+ T cells, fewer expanded clones and increased TCR diversity, a pattern suggesting age selection. Observed TCR beta diversity correlated strongly with the percentage of naive T cells measured by flow cytometry. Estimates of total diversity from one million sequenced T cells were regarded as lower bounds and underestimates. Conclusive comparison of naive and antigen-experienced compartments was prevented by the profiling of bulk unsorted PBMCs.

The 39 donors, aged about 6 to 90 years, were systemically healthy Caucasian individuals from Russia. Around 10 milliliters of peripheral blood were collected from each donor into EDTA-treated Vacutainer tubes. Ficoll-Paque density-gradient centrifugation was used to isolate PBMCs, with at least 7 million obtained per sample. Trizol reagent was used to extract total RNA from PBMCs, with at least 5.5 micrograms per sample. Naive CD45RAhigh/CD27high T cell percentages were measured by flow cytometry on a PBMC aliquot from every donor. The sequenced sample consisted of blood. The TCR comes from a woman aged 30 to 39 in good health. The chain joins TRBV9 to TRBJ1-2; the D gene lacks a confident call. The base sequence is TGTGCCAGCAGCGCAGAGTACCACTTTCTTGATCCCTTAATAAAACAGTTCAACTATGGCTACACCTTC. It specifies CASSAEYHFLDPLIKQFNYGYTF.